What follows describes a single TCR beta chain. The target antigen is unknown. The data belong to a study of T cells after yellow fever vaccination. Using its own MiXCR run on the 5' RACE reads, TCRdb lists one record per CDR3 protein. This table holds around 610,000 distinct CDR3 sequences, about 13% found once. The germline gives CDR1 GTSNPN, CDR2 SVGIG (reference sequence). The V end was cut by 4 bases, the J end by 4 bases, with 4 bases between. The CDR3 consists of 11 residues. Whole-study results and caveats: Clonotypes appearing in both CD4 and CD8 compartments existed, and their share was small.

The chain combines TRBV30 with TRBJ2-2; D call uncertain. This clonotype was sampled from a young man who received the YFV17D yellow fever vaccine. Here the sequenced sample was PBMCs, taken on the day of the yellow fever booster vaccination. The CDR3 DNA sequence: TGTGCCTGGACGGGCACCGGGGAGCTGTTTTTT. Translation gives CAWTGTGELFF.